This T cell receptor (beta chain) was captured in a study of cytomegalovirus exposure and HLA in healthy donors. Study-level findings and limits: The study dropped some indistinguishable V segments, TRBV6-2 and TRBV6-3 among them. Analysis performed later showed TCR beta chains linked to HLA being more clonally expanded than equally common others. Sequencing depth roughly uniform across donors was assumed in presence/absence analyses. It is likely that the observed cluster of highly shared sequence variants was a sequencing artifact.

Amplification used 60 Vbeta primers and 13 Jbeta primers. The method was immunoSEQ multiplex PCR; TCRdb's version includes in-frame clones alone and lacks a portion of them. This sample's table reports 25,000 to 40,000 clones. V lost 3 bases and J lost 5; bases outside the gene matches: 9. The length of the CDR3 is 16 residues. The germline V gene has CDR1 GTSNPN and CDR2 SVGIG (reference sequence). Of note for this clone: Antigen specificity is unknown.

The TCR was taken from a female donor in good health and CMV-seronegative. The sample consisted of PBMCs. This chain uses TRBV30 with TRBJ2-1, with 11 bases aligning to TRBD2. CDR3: CAWSGLLAGGNNEQFF. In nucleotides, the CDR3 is TGTGCCTGGAGCGGCCTTCTAGCGGGGGGCAACAATGAGCAGTTCTTC.